Listed here is a single T cell receptor (beta chain). The sample is drawn from a study of CD8+CD57+ T cells in acquired aplastic anemia. The study profiled TCR beta VDJ and CDR3 using genomic DNA as template. MiXCR, run by TCRdb on the reads, gives a single entry per CDR3 protein. This table has hundreds of thousands of distinct CDR3 sequences, 55% to 70% appearing once. Per the germline V gene, CDR1 is SGHTA and CDR2 is FQGNSA. The CDR3 has 15 amino acids. With 4 bases removed from V and 11 bases from J, the gap between germline ends came to 20 bases. The V call is TRBV7-2, the J call TRBJ2-2; tentatively, D is TRBD2 (7 bases). The specimen was sorted CD4+, CD8+, or CD8+CD57+ T cells (not recorded which) from PBMCs. The sequence was obtained from a human donor in good health, serving as a control. CDR3 nucleotide sequence: TGTGCCAGCAGCTCCGGCTGCGGGGGCACCTACGAGCTGTTTTTT. Residues: CASSSGCGGTYELFF.